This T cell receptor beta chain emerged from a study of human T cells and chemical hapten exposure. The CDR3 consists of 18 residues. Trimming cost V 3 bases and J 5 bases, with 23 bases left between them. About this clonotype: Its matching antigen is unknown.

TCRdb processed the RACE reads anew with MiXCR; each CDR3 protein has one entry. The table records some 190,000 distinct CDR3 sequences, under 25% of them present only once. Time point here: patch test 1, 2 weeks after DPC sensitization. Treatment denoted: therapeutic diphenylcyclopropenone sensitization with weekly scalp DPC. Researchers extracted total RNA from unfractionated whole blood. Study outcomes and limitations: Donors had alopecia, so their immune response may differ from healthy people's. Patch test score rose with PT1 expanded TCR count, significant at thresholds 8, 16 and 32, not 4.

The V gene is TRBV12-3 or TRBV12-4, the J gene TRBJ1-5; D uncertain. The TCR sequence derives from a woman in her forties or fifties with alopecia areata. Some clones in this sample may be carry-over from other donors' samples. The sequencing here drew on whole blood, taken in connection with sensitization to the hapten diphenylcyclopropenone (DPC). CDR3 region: CASSLRQWTVNLDQPQHF. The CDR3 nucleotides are TGTGCCAGCAGTTTGCGCCAGTGGACCGTGAACTTAGATCAGCCCCAGCATTTT.